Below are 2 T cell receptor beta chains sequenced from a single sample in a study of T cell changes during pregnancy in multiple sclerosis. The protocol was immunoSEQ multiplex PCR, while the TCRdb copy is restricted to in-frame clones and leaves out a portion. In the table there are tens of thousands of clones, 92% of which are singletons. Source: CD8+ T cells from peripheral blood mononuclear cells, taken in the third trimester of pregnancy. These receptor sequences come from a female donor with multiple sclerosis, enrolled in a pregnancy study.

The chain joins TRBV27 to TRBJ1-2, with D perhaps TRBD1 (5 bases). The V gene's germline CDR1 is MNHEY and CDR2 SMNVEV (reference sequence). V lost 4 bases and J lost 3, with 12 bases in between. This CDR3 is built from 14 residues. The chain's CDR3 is CASSYAREDYGYTF. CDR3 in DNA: TGTGCCAGCAGTTACGCCAGGGAGGACTATGGCTACACCTTC.

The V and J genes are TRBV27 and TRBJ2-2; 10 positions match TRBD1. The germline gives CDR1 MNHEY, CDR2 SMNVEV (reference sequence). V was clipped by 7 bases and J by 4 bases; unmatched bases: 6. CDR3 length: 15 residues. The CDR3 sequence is CASTDGDRGTGELFF. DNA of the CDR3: TGTGCCAGCACTGACGGGGACAGGGGCACCGGGGAGCTGTTTTTT.